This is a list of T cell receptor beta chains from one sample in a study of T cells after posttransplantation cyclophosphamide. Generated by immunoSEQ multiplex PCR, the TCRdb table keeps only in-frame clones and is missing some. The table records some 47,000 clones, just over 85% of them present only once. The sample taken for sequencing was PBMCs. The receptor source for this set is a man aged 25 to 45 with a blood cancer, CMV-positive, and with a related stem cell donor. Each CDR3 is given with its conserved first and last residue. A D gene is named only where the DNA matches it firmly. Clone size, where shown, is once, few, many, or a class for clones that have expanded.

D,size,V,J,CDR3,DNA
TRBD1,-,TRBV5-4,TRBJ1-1,CASSFQGARSTEAFF,TGTGCCAGCAGCTTCCAGGGGGCGAGGAGCACTGAAGCTTTCTTT
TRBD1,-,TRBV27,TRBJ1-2,CASSYTAGTGGRIHGYTF,TGTGCCAGCAGTTACACGGCCGGGACAGGGGGCAGGATACATGGCTACACCTTC
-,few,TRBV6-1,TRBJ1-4,CASSGYQGLNEKLFF,TGTGCCAGCAGTGGTTATCAGGGACTGAACGAAAAACTGTTTTTT
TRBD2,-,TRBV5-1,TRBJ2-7,CASSLGTSSSYEQYF,TGCGCCAGCAGCTTGGGGACTAGCTCCTCCTACGAGCAGTACTTC
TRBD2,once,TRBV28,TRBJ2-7,CAIRTSGASSYEQYF,TGTGCCATCCGGACTAGCGGGGCAAGCTCCTACGAGCAGTACTTC
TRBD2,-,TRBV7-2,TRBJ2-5,CASSLGGGQETQYF,TGTGCCAGCAGCTTAGGGGGGGGCCAAGAGACCCAGTACTTC
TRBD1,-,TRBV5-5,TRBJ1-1,CASTLTGTANTEAFF,TGTGCCAGCACCCTAACCGGGACAGCAAACACTGAAGCTTTCTTT
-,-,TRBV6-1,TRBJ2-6,CASSDLQGTGANVLTF,TGTGCCAGCAGTGACTTACAGGGTACCGGGGCCAACGTCCTGACTTTC
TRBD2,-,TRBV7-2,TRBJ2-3,CALAGLASTGRTDTQYF,TGTGCCCTCGCGGGACTAGCGTCGACCGGCAGAACAGATACGCAGTATTTT
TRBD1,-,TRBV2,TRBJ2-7,CASRAQGGLYEQYF,TGTGCCAGCAGGGCACAGGGGGGACTCTACGAGCAGTACTTC
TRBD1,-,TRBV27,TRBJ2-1,CASRGTVRDNEQFF,TGTGCCAGCAGGGGGACAGTTAGAGACAATGAGCAGTTCTTC
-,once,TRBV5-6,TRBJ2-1,CASSSPRRSQFF,TGTGCCAGCAGCTCCCCCCGGAGATCCCAGTTCTTC
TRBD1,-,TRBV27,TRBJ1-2,CASSPPPGTGNGEGYTF,TGTGCCAGCAGTCCCCCTCCCGGGACAGGGAACGGGGAAGGCTACACCTTC
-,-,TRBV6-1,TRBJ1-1,CASSAGRTEAFF,TGTGCCAGCAGTGCGGGTCGGACTGAAGCTTTCTTT
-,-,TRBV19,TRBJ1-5,CASSEQHNQPQHF,TGTGCCAGTAGTGAACAGCACAATCAGCCCCAGCATTTT
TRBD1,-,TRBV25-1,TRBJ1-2,CASSDYGQGEGYTF,TGTGCCAGCAGTGACTATGGACAGGGGGAGGGCTACACCTTC
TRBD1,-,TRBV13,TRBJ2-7,CASSLGTGGAYEQYF,TGTGCCAGCAGCTTAGGGACAGGGGGCGCCTACGAGCAGTACTTC
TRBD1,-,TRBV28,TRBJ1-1,CASSSGGATNRAEAFF,TGTGCCAGCAGTTCAGGGGGCGCGACTAATAGGGCTGAAGCTTTCTTT
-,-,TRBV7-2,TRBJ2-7,CASSRATGNEQYF,TGTGCCAGCAGCCGCGCCACGGGAAATGAGCAGTACTTC
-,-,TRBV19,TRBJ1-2,CASSIVQANYGYTF,TGTGCCAGTAGTATAGTGCAGGCCAACTATGGCTACACCTTC
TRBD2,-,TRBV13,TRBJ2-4,CASSRGETKNIQYF,TGTGCCAGCAGCCGGGGGGAGACCAAAAACATTCAGTACTTC
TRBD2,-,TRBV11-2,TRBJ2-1,CASSLLAGVYNEQFF,TGTGCCAGCAGCTTACTAGCGGGAGTCTACAATGAGCAGTTCTTC
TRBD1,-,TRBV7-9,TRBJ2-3,CASVFRTGSLTDTQYF,TGTGCCAGCGTCTTTAGGACAGGGTCCCTCACGGATACGCAGTATTTT
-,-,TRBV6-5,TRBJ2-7,CASTRDTSYEQYF,TGTGCCAGCACCCGGGACACGTCCTACGAGCAGTACTTC
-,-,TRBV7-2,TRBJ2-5,CASRDGGLGTQYF,TGTGCCAGCAGGGACGGGGGGCTTGGGACCCAGTACTTC
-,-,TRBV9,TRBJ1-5,CASSVGQSNQPQHF,TGTGCCAGCAGCGTGGGGCAAAGCAATCAGCCCCAGCATTTT
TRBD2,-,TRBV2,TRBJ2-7,CASRLGTSGYEQYF,TGTGCCAGCAGACTCGGGACTAGCGGTTACGAGCAGTACTTC
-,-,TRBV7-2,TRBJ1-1,CASSSQQIMNTEAFF,TGTGCCAGCAGCTCACAACAGATCATGAACACTGAAGCTTTCTTT
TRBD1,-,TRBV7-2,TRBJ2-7,CASSRTGSYEQYF,TGTGCCAGCAGCAGGACAGGCTCCTACGAGCAGTACTTC
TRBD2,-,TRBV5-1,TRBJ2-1,CASSFRAGDLNEQFF,TGCGCCAGCAGCTTTCGGGCGGGGGACCTGAATGAGCAGTTCTTC
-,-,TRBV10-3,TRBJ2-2,CAIPTGDPPTNTGELFF,TGTGCCATCCCCACGGGGGACCCCCCTACAAACACCGGGGAGCTGTTTTTT
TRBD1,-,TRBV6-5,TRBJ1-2,CASSRDRTYYGYTF,TGTGCCAGCAGCAGGGACAGGACTTACTATGGCTACACCTTC
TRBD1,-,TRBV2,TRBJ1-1,CASSVGQGKAFF,TGTGCCAGCAGTGTGGGACAGGGAAAAGCTTTCTTT
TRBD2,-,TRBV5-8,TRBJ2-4,CASSLGAGDNGDIQYF,TGTGCCAGCAGCTTGGGGGCGGGAGATAACGGTGACATTCAGTACTTC
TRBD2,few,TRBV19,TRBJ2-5,CASRGLGLAEETQYF,TGTGCCAGTAGAGGCCTCGGACTAGCGGAAGAGACCCAGTACTTC
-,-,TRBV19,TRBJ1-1,CASSIIGRGNTEAFF,TGTGCCAGTAGTATAATAGGTCGGGGGAACACTGAAGCTTTCTTT
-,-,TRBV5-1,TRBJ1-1,CASSWTWAGVRAEAFF,TGCGCCAGCAGCTGGACTTGGGCTGGGGTAAGGGCTGAAGCTTTCTTT
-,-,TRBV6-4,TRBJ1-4,CASSVRGFATNEKLFF,TGTGCCAGCAGTGTACGAGGCTTCGCAACTAATGAAAAACTGTTTTTT
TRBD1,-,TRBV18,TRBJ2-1,CASSRQGYGYNEQFF,TGTGCCAGCTCACGACAGGGGTACGGCTACAATGAGCAGTTCTTC
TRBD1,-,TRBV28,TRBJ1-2,CASRIPGTDGYTF,TGTGCCAGCAGAATACCCGGGACAGATGGCTACACCTTC
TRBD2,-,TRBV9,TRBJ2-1,CASSVLGTSGKNEQFF,TGTGCCAGCAGCGTATTAGGGACTAGCGGGAAAAATGAGCAGTTCTTC
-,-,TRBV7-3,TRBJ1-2,CASSSRQWYNYGYTF,TGTGCCAGCAGCTCCCGACAGTGGTACAACTATGGCTACACCTTC